The rows below give T cell receptor beta chains drawn from one sample of a study of T cell responses to AZD1222 COVID-19 vaccine. The data were produced by immunoSEQ multiplex PCR, yet TCRdb's version contains in-frame clones alone and is incomplete. Among some 110,000 clones listed, around 88% were seen once. The sample in question was peripheral blood, obtained on day 0 of AZD1222 vaccination. The receptor source for this set is an adult in good health. The CDR3 runs from the conserved cysteine through the conserved F or W.

j_gene: TRBJ2-7
v_gene: TRBV5-6
CDR3aa: CASTPEGQGIYEQYF

j_gene: TRBJ2-7
v_gene: TRBV11-1
CDR3aa: CASSLGTSGSNYEQYF

j_gene: TRBJ2-1
v_gene: TRBV4-2
CDR3aa: CASSQGGQGSYNEQFF

j_gene: TRBJ1-1
v_gene: TRBV6-5
CDR3aa: CASRVGGKGRTEAFF

j_gene: TRBJ2-5
v_gene: TRBV9
CDR3aa: CASSVGTSRLETQYF

j_gene: TRBJ1-6
v_gene: TRBV18
CDR3aa: CASSPSGTASLPLHF

j_gene: TRBJ1-2
v_gene: TRBV2
CDR3aa: CASSQGSQNGYTF

j_gene: TRBJ1-2
v_gene: TRBV28
CDR3aa: CASSLRDRGDYGYTF

j_gene: TRBJ1-1
v_gene: TRBV19
CDR3aa: CASSIDRRGGTEAFF

j_gene: TRBJ1-1
v_gene: TRBV7-9
CDR3aa: CASSLGDHQGVFEAFF

j_gene: TRBJ2-1
v_gene: TRBV7-2
CDR3aa: CASSRKGGGTYNEQFF

j_gene: TRBJ1-2
v_gene: TRBV5-4
CDR3aa: CASSLNQGIGYGYTF

j_gene: TRBJ2-7
v_gene: TRBV3-1/TRBV3-2
CDR3aa: CASSRDINYEQYF

j_gene: TRBJ2-3
v_gene: TRBV30
CDR3aa: CAWGLTSGGADTQYF

j_gene: TRBJ2-2
v_gene: TRBV29-1
CDR3aa: CSVEPGTANTGELFF

j_gene: TRBJ1-5
v_gene: TRBV4-1
CDR3aa: CASSQIGSNQPQHF

j_gene: TRBJ1-5
v_gene: TRBV25-1
CDR3aa: CASSERAVDQPQHF